Following are 18 T cell receptor beta chains from one sample sequenced in a study of CD8+ T cells in alopecia areata (dated by TCRdb to the late 2010s). The time point label corresponds to: 4 weeks on oral tofacitinib. In light of the paper, this sample's treatment or condition label describes: oral pan-JAK inhibitor, 5-10 mg twice daily. Library generation was performed with the immunoSEQ multiplex PCR assay. For TCR sequencing, RNA was extracted from every sample and reverse transcribed into cDNA to serve as template. The table comes from immuneACCESS by way of TCRdb, which keeps in-frame sequences with V and J called. Part of the clones is missing from these tables; in studies checked, under half for an unresolved V gene and the rest for unknown reasons. This sample comprises about 210,000 clones, 64% of them detected only once. The ten biggest clones cover around 4.3% of the sample. Specimen: CD4+ T cells sorted from blood, collected at week 4, from a patient treated with tofacitinib. Receptors were obtained from a human donor with alopecia areata.

This clone was seen only a few times. V and J are TRBV30 and TRBJ2-3, with no clear D. V was shortened by 1 base and J by 0 bases, with 5 bases between the two germline ends. CDR3 length: 13 residues. Germline V CDR1 and CDR2: GTSNPN, SVGIG (reference sequence). This CDR3 is CAWSGLSTDTQYF. The DNA of the CDR3 is TGTGCCTGGAGTGGATTAAGCACAGATACGCAGTATTTT.

This chain connects TRBV18 to TRBJ2-3; 7 bases align to TRBD1. Germline V gene sequence: CDR1 KGHSH, CDR2 LQKENI. The CDR3 extends over 15 amino acids. The V segment lost 3 bases and the J segment 5 bases; nucleotides outside the gene matches: 8. In DNA, the CDR3 is TGTGCCAGCTCACCCAATGAGGGGGCTGGAGATACGCAGTATTTT. Translation gives CASSPNEGAGDTQYF.

This chain connects TRBV5-1 to TRBJ1-2, with D uncertain. Germline V gene lookup returns CDR1 SGHRS and CDR2 YFSETQ. The ends were cut back, 0 bases at V and 0 bases at J, with 3 bases in the middle. CDR3 length: 13 residues. The CDR3 here is CASSLEANYGYTF. DNA of the CDR3: TGCGCCAGCAGCTTGGAAGCTAACTATGGCTACACCTTC.

The table lists this clone with a few counts. V gene TRBV6-5 combines with J gene TRBJ2-1; perhaps TRBD1 as D (6 bases). Between the trimmed V and J ends, which lost 8 bases and 8 bases, there was a span of 19 bases. Germline CDR1 and CDR2: MNHEY and SVGAGI. The CDR3 extends over 14 amino acids. CDR3 nucleotides: TGTGCCAGCCCAAGGACTTCCCCAGGGGATGAGCAGTTCTTC. Translating it yields CASPRTSPGDEQFF.

With respect to this clone: A junction end diverges from the germline sequence, so it may reflect a read error. CDR3 sequence: CASSRGTLGERETQYF. The CDR3 DNA reads TGCGCCAGCAGCCGGGGAACGTTAGGGGAGCGGGAGACCCAGTACTTC. The chain is built from TRBV7-2 and TRBJ2-5; D may be TRBD1 or TRBD2 (5 bases each). This CDR3 has 16 residues. Germline loops: CDR1 SGHTA, CDR2 FQGNSA.

The chain employs TRBV2 and TRBJ2-7; TRBD1 matches 8 bases. The CDR3 has 15 amino acids. Germline assignment: CDR1 SNHLY and CDR2 FYNNEI. V dropped 7 bases and J dropped 6; count of bases not matched to a gene: 14. In nucleotides, the CDR3 is TGTGCCAGCACCCCACAATCCAGGGGGCCTTCCGAGCAGTACTTC. Amino acid sequence: CASTPQSRGPSEQYF.

Only a few counts were recorded for this clone. The chain links TRBV7-9 to TRBJ1-4, with unresolved D. With 1 base removed from V and 0 bases from J, the gap between germline ends came to 6 bases. Looked up from germline, CDR1 is SEHNR and CDR2 is FQNEAQ (reference sequence). This CDR3 is built from 15 residues. CDR3 bases: TGTGCCAGCAGCTTAGTCATATCAACTAATGAAAAACTGTTTTTT. Translated, it gives CASSLVISTNEKLFF.

The J gene is TRBJ1-1, the V gene TRBV7-9; possible D gene TRBD1, 6 bases. This CDR3 contains 12 residues. From germline, CDR1 is SEHNR and CDR2 FQNEAQ (reference sequence). V gave up 7 bases and J gave up 6 bases, with 12 bases separating them. The CDR3 coding sequence is TGTGCCAGCAAAAGGGGGGGACCTGAAGCTTTCTTT. It specifies CASKRGGPEAFF.

V usage is TRBV10-3 and J usage is TRBJ2-3; tentatively, D is TRBD1 or TRBD2 (5 bases each). This CDR3 has 13 amino acids. In germline, CDR1 is ENHRY, CDR2 SYGVKD. V lost 6 bases, J lost 6 bases, and 13 bases lay in between. CDR3 coding DNA: TGTGCCATCAGCGGGGACCCCCCGGATACGCAGTATTTT. Encoded protein: CAISGDPPDTQYF.

This clone was counted a few times. The chain uses TRBV2 and TRBJ1-1, with D uncertain. The length of the CDR3 is 14 residues. V was cut by 8 bases and J by 3 bases, with 16 bases left in between. Germline assignment: CDR1 SNHLY and CDR2 FYNNEI. CDR3 in amino acids: CASPRSGFDTEAFF. The DNA for the CDR3 is TGTGCCAGCCCCCGTAGCGGGTTTGACACTGAAGCTTTCTTT.

The chain joins TRBV2 to TRBJ1-5; weak D call: TRBD1 (5 bases). This CDR3 is built from 14 residues. Germline V gene data show CDR1 as SNHLY and CDR2 as FYNNEI. V was clipped by 1 base and J by 3 bases, with 7 bases between them. The CDR3 nucleotides are TGTGCCAGCAGTGAAGACAGGCCCAATCAGCCCCAGCATTTT. The encoded protein is CASSEDRPNQPQHF.

The rearrangement links TRBV21-1 to TRBJ2-7; the D call TRBD1 from the table was never checked on the DNA. TRBV21-1 is a pseudogene locus. CDR3 length: 16 amino acids. The CDR3 loop is CASSPRTGLWVYEQYF. CDR3 DNA sequence: TGTGCCAGCAGCCCACGGACAGGGCTTTGGGTCTACGAGCAGTACTTC.

The chain recombines TRBV7-2 with TRBJ2-1; 12 positions agree with TRBD2. The J segment lost 2 bases and the V segment lost 6 bases, leaving 5 bases of the junction unmatched. Germline V gives CDR1 SGHTA, CDR2 FQGNSA. The CDR3 length is 16 residues. DNA for the CDR3: TGTGCCAGCAGGCGGACTAGCGGGACCACCTACAATGAGCAGTTCTTC. It specifies CASRRTSGTTYNEQFF.

This clone has a handful of counts. The rearrangement joins TRBV29-1 to TRBJ1-1, with TRBD1 as a possible D gene (5 bases). Trimming left V 6 bases short and J 8 bases short, with 10 bases between. Per germline, CDR1 SQVTM and CDR2 ANQGSEA. The length of the CDR3 is 10 residues. Written as DNA, the CDR3 is TGCAGCGTCGCCGACAGAGAAGCTTTCTTT. It codes for CSVADREAFF.

The chain is built from TRBV6-5 and TRBJ2-7; TRBD2 agrees at 7 bases. The junction had 9 bases not matched to a gene; V was cut back by 10 bases and J by 3 bases. The germline V gene encodes CDR1 MNHEY and CDR2 SVGAGI. The CDR3 runs to 13 residues. Written as DNA, the CDR3 is TGTGCCACCAGGAGAGGGACTAACTACGAGCAGTACTTC. This gives the protein CATRRGTNYEQYF.

The CDR3 DNA follows: TGTGCCAGCAGCCAAGGGAGGTCAGAAAAACTGTTTTTT. Its translation: CASSQGRSEKLFF. V is TRBV9 and J is TRBJ1-4, with unresolved D. Germline CDR1 reads SGDLS; CDR2 reads YYNGEE. V was trimmed by 4 bases and J by 8 bases, leaving 12 bases between them. The CDR3 runs 13 residues.

The gene calls are TRBV27 and TRBJ1-5; D unclear. Germline CDR1 MNHEY, CDR2 SMNVEV (reference sequence). CDR3 length equals 14 residues. The germline V and J ends were trimmed by 3 bases and 6 bases, with 12 bases remaining between them. CDR3 DNA: TGTGCCAGCAGTTTTCTAGGGTACGGTCAGCCCCAGCATTTT. This codes for CASSFLGYGQPQHF.

The chain uses TRBV30 and TRBJ1-1, with a weak D call TRBD1 (5 bases). Germline V lookup: CDR1 GTSNPN, CDR2 SVGIG (reference sequence). The V and J ends lost 0 bases and 6 bases respectively, with 20 bases between them. CDR3 size: 16 residues. This CDR3 is CAWSVPVDKGGAEAFF. Here the CDR3 DNA reads TGTGCCTGGAGTGTACCCGTGGATAAAGGAGGGGCTGAAGCTTTCTTT.